This T cell receptor (beta chain) stems from a study of blood T cells in healthy people across ages. Study-wide results and limits: Per million T cells, the diversity of TCR beta decreased roughly linearly as age advanced.

The ends were cut back, 2 bases at V and 2 bases at J, with 12 bases in the middle. CDR3 length: 14 residues. Germline lookup yields CDR1 DFQATT and CDR2 SNEGSKA (reference sequence). As regards this clonotype: Its antigen is undetermined.

Using a J-beta primer mix together with a sample-barcoded 5' primer, a second PCR was run for about 6 to 12 cycles. Every sample gave at least 2.5 million paired-end reads containing CDR3. Via MiXCR, TCRdb re-called the 5' RACE reads, giving one row per CDR3 protein. This sample yields roughly 1 million distinct CDR3 sequences, of which roughly 24% are seen a single time; around 0.75% belongs to the top ten. The data also belong to a second study, concerning T cells of mothers and their children.

This receptor was taken from a girl aged 2 to 9 in good health. The sample was blood. The V call is TRBV20-1, the J call TRBJ2-5; D is possibly TRBD2 (5 bases). This CDR3 is CSARSREAQETQYF. The CDR3, as DNA: TGCAGTGCTAGATCCCGGGAAGCACAAGAGACCCAGTACTTC.